The clone carrying this TCR beta chain was counted many times. Antigen: not known. Unique molecular identifiers were used in preparing the TCRbeta library. One entry per CDR3 protein results from TCRdb running MiXCR on the PCR reads. The table shows over 100,000 distinct CDR3 sequences, with around 6.1% occurring only once. These data belong to a study of T-cell reconstitution after alpha-beta-depleted transplantation in children. General study results and limits: Surviving recipient T cells and intrathymic progenitors accounted for some patients' high TCRbeta diversity at day 60. One year post-transplant, T-cell counts and diversity were largely derived from T cells produced anew. At around two months after transplant, the alpha-beta T cells were reportedly derived from several hundred expanded clones that came from non-depleted graft cells.

Trimming removed 5 bases from V and 2 bases from J; junction bases left unmatched: 8. The CDR3 runs 17 residues. CDR1 is MDHEN and CDR2 is SYDVKM in the germline V gene. The V gene is TRBV28, the J gene TRBJ2-5, with TRBD2 matching over 13 bases. Material: PBMCs, mostly from graft donor cells, obtained 60 days after TCRalphabeta/CD19-depleted stem cell transplant. The sequence was collected from a female patient aged 2-9 years who had a stem cell transplant for Fanconi anemia, so the T cells may come from the graft donor. The DNA of the CDR3 is TGTGCCAGCAGTCCGGCTAGGGGACTAGCGGGACAAGAGACCCAGTACTTC. It specifies CASSPARGLAGQETQYF.